This T cell receptor beta chain was identified in a study of cytotoxic CD8 clonotypes in ibrutinib-treated CLL. Study at large: Partial responses totalled about 24 and complete responses 2; after median approximately 62 months, roughly 14 remained remitted and approximately twelve progressed. Mean yields were approximately 260,000 productive templates and some 90,000 productive rearrangements per sample.

The repertoire was sequenced with immunoSEQ multiplex PCR; TCRdb's copy has only in-frame clones and lacks some. The sample consists of 250,000 or so clones, 70% of them appearing once. This clone was detected a few times. Its antigen is currently unknown. Sequence at one end of the junction differs from germline and may be a read error. The CDR3 covers 15 residues. The germline V gene encodes CDR1 SGHKS and CDR2 YYEKEE (reference sequence). Study-level results: At ibrutinib response, clonality increased, and at progression it declined back toward baseline.

The sequence came from a human donor with chronic lymphocytic leukemia. Material: PBMCs, obtained after 24 months of ibrutinib treatment. The genes are TRBV5-5 and TRBJ2-5, with 7 bases that match TRBD2. CDR3 in DNA: TGTGCCAGCAGCTTGGCCGTCTATTCGCGGGAGACCCAGCACTTC. It specifies CASSLAVYSRETQHF.